The clone carrying this TCR beta chain was detected many times. Its antigen is unidentified. This sample was included in a study of T-cell reconstitution after alpha-beta-depleted transplantation in children. Study-level points and caveats: Some patients owed their high day-60 TCRbeta diversity to surviving recipient T cells and thymic progenitors. After transplant, at about two months, alpha-beta T cells were reportedly derived from several hundred expanded graft clones.

This CDR3 contains 15 residues. Germline values: CDR1 LNHNV, CDR2 YYDKDF (reference sequence). Trimming cost V 0 bases and J 3 bases, with 9 bases left between them. TCRbeta library construction was performed incorporating unique molecular identifiers. TCRdb reanalysed the PCR reads using MiXCR and keeps one entry per CDR3 protein. The repertoire holds more than 200,000 distinct CDR3 sequences, about 26% seen once, with about 2.6% in the top ten. The sample consisted of PBMCs, taken before TCRalphabeta/CD19-depleted stem cell transplant. The receptor was isolated from a girl aged 2-10 years with Fanconi anemia, due to receive a stem cell transplant. The chain recombines TRBV15 with TRBJ1-5, with D uncertain. The CDR3 DNA is TGTGCCACCAGCAGAGATCACCAGCTCAATCAGCCCCAGCATTTT. Translating gives CATSRDHQLNQPQHF.